These 26 T cell receptor beta chains were all obtained from the same sample, sequenced in a study of a mutant IDH1 vaccine in newly diagnosed glioma (dated by TCRdb to about 2021). The time point tag for this specimen amounts to: baseline, week 1 (first vaccination visit). The meaning of the sample's treatment or condition label: pre-vaccination baseline after standard-of-care therapy. Library preparation was by the immunoSEQ multiplex PCR assay. TCRdb mirrors the immuneACCESS table, restricted to in-frame sequences. Some clones are absent from its copies; in checked studies, under half trace to an unresolved V gene, and the reason for the others is unknown. The sample profile shows roughly 84,000 clones; over 75% of them were found once. The ten largest make up 5% to 5.5% of the sample. The source was PBMCs, collected from a glioma patient treated with radiotherapy, temozolomide or both. The receptors shown here come from a man aged 40-49 years with glioma. Some clones in this sample may be carry-over from other donors' samples.

The V gene is TRBV5-5, the J gene TRBJ2-1, with 7 bases lining up with TRBD2. V was clipped by 2 bases and J by 3 bases; unmatched bases: 5. Looked up from germline, CDR1 is SGHKS and CDR2 is YYEKEE (reference sequence). The CDR3 spans 15 residues. The CDR3 here is CASSFSGGNYNEQFF. The CDR3 nucleotides are TGTGCCAGCAGCTTCTCGGGGGGTAACTACAATGAGCAGTTCTTC.

The chain joins TRBV9 to TRBJ1-1; D not resolved. The CDR3 has 13 residues. Germline CDR1 is SGDLS and CDR2 is YYNGEE. Trimming took 0 bases from V and 4 from J, leaving 7 bases between them. The CDR3 DNA reads as TGTGCCAGCAGCGTAGTTCGGGGCACTGAAGCTTTCTTT. It encodes CASSVVRGTEAFF.

For this clone: One junction end disagrees with the germline gene, perhaps due to a read error. The V gene is TRBV15, the J gene TRBJ2-5, with TRBD1 identical over 8 bases. The V gene's germline CDR1 is LNHNV and CDR2 YYDKDF (reference sequence). This CDR3 comprises 16 residues. The CDR3 DNA reads as TGTGCCACCAGCCCACAACCCACAGGGGGACAAGGGACCCAGTACTTC. Translating gives CATSPQPTGGQGTQYF.

The rearrangement joins TRBV5-4 to TRBJ2-6, with a possible D match to TRBD1 (7 bases). CDR1 SGHNT and CDR2 YYREEE come from the germline V gene (reference sequence). The CDR3 is made up of 17 amino acids. V was clipped by 0 bases and J by 0 bases, with 10 bases between them. Written as DNA, the CDR3 is TGTGCCAGCAGCTTGGGACAGGGAGGCTCTGGGGCCAACGTCCTGACTTTC. Protein: CASSLGQGGSGANVLTF.

The V gene is TRBV10-3, the J gene TRBJ2-5; no firm D call. V lost 0 bases and J lost 5, with 7 bases in between. CDR1 and CDR2 from the germline V gene are ENHRY and SYGVKD. CDR3 size: 13 residues. The CDR3: CAISESLRETQYF. The CDR3 DNA is TGTGCCATCAGTGAGTCGTTGAGGGAGACCCAGTACTTC.

V gene TRBV2 combines with J gene TRBJ1-3; no definite D call. From germline, CDR1 is SNHLY and CDR2 FYNNEI. The V gene lost 0 bases and the J gene lost 4 bases, with 16 bases spanning the gap. The CDR3 is made up of 17 amino acids. CDR3 sequence (DNA): TGTGCCAGCAGTGAAGCAGTGGCAGGCGAAGGAGGAAACACCATATATTTT. It translates to CASSEAVAGEGGNTIYF.

The chain carries TRBV5-4 and TRBJ1-1; 7 bases align to TRBD1. The CDR3 consists of 15 residues. Trimming at V came to 1 base and at J to 1 base, leaving 4 bases not matched to a gene. CDR1 is SGHNT and CDR2 is YYREEE in the germline V gene (reference sequence). CDR3 DNA sequence: TGTGCCAGCAGCTTGAGGCAGGGGGGGAACACTGAAGCTTTCTTT. It encodes CASSLRQGGNTEAFF.

The rearrangement uses TRBV19 and TRBJ2-7; 10 bases map to TRBD1. Germline lookup yields CDR1 LNHDA and CDR2 SQIVND (reference sequence). V dropped 5 bases and J dropped 5; count of bases not matched to a gene: 12. The CDR3 has 16 amino acids. CDR3 sequence: CASSPWDRGNLDEQYF. DNA of the CDR3: TGTGCCAGTAGTCCTTGGGACAGGGGAAACCTCGACGAGCAGTACTTC. The entire variable domain, with the rest obtained from reference TRBV19 and TRBJ2-7, is as follows: DGGITQSPKYLFRKEGQNVTLSCEQNLNHDAMYWYRQDPGQGLRLIYYSQIVNDFQKGDIAEGYSVSREKKESFPLTVTSAQKNPTAFYLCASSPWDRGNLDEQYFGPGTRLTVT.

This clone showed up just once. The chain combines TRBV27 with TRBJ1-5, with D uncertain. The CDR3 has 14 amino acids. Germline loops: CDR1 MNHEY, CDR2 SMNVEV (reference sequence). V was shortened by 2 bases and J by 7 bases, with 12 bases between the two germline ends. The CDR3 here is CASSLRIGDQPQHF. The CDR3, as DNA: TGTGCCAGCAGTTTACGCATCGGAGACCAGCCCCAGCATTTT.

The chain is built from TRBV29-1 and TRBJ1-2; D is possibly TRBD1 (6 bases). CDR1 and CDR2 from the germline V gene are SQVTM and ANQGSEA. CDR3 length equals 13 residues. Trimming stripped 8 bases from V and 2 bases from J, with 15 bases between. CDR3 coding DNA: TGCAGCACCTCCGGGGGGCCCAACTATGGCTACACCTTC. This gives the protein CSTSGGPNYGYTF. The complete variable domain, with remaining parts taken from reference TRBV29-1 and TRBJ1-2, reads SAVISQKPSRDICQRGTSLTIQCQVDSQVTMMFWYRQQPGQSLTLIATANQGSEATYESGFVIDKFPISRPNLTFSTLTVSNMSPEDSSIYLCSTSGGPNYGYTFGSGTRLTVV.

The J gene is TRBJ2-2, the V gene TRBV20-1; D remains unclear. The V end lost 0 bases, the J end lost 10 bases, and 6 bases lay between the germline ends. The V gene's germline CDR1 is DFQATT and CDR2 SNEGSKA (reference sequence). This CDR3 has 11 residues. CDR3 amino acids: CSARDRSELFF. The CDR3 DNA is TGCAGTGCTAGAGATCGTTCGGAGCTGTTTTTT.

The genes are TRBV19 and TRBJ2-2, with 9 bases aligning to TRBD2. V trimming: 6 bases; J trimming: 7 bases; junction bases outside the gene matches: 6. CDR3 length: 14 residues. Per the germline V gene, CDR1 is LNHDA and CDR2 is SQIVND (reference sequence). CDR3 sequence: CASRRGGRGGELFF. The CDR3 nucleotides read TGTGCCAGTAGGCGGGGGGGGCGAGGCGGGGAGCTGTTTTTT.

This clone was seen a few times. This chain links TRBV5-1 with TRBJ1-1; 7 positions agree with TRBD1. Germline lookup yields CDR1 SGHRS and CDR2 YFSETQ. The ends lost 0 bases at V and 6 bases at J; junction bases unmatched: 8. This CDR3 region has 15 residues. For the CDR3, the DNA is TGCGCCAGCAGCTTGGTTACAGGGGAATACCCTGAAGCTTTCTTT. Amino acids: CASSLVTGEYPEAFF.

This clone was observed a single time. The chain employs TRBV13 and TRBJ1-1, with D unclear. The CDR3 has 11 amino acids. Trimming cost V 0 bases and J 7 bases, with 3 bases left between them. CDR1 and CDR2 (germline): PRHDT, FYEKMQ (reference sequence). CDR3 amino acids: CASSLGIEAFF. The CDR3 DNA follows: TGTGCCAGCAGCTTAGGCATTGAAGCTTTCTTT.

The chain combines TRBV27 with TRBJ2-7; TRBD1 aligns across 9 bases. CDR1 is MNHEY, CDR2 SMNVEV, per germline (reference sequence). This CDR3 is 15 amino acids long. The V gene end was trimmed by 6 bases and the J gene end by 3 bases; junction bases not matched to a gene: 9. In nucleotides, the CDR3 is TGTGCCAGCAGGAACCCGGGACAGGGTAACTACGAGCAGTACTTC. Encoded protein: CASRNPGQGNYEQYF.

This chain connects TRBV6-5 to TRBJ2-7; 7 positions match TRBD1. Germline loops: CDR1 MNHEY, CDR2 SVGAGI. The CDR3 totals 15 residues. Unmatched junction bases numbered 10, after V lost 6 bases and J lost 2 bases. The CDR3 sequence: CASRSSGTATYEQYF. The DNA of the CDR3 is TGTGCCAGCAGAAGTTCCGGGACAGCGACCTACGAGCAGTACTTC.

The V and J genes are TRBV30 and TRBJ2-7; 11 bases align to TRBD1. J lost 3 bases, V lost 4 bases, and 5 bases had no gene match. The germline gives CDR1 GTSNPN, CDR2 SVGIG (reference sequence). This CDR3 spans 14 amino acids. The CDR3 DNA is TGTGCCTGGACCAAGGGGACAGGGGGCTACGAGCAGTACTTC. It yields the protein CAWTKGTGGYEQYF. Looking up the rest from reference TRBV30 and TRBJ2-7 gives the full variable domain: SQTIHQWPATLVQPVGSPLSLECTVEGTSNPNLYWYRQAAGRGLQLLFYSVGIGQISSEVPQNLSASRPQDRQFILSSKKLLLSDSGFYLCAWTKGTGGYEQYFGPGTRLTVT.

This clone showed up just a few times. The chain has TRBV7-9 and TRBJ1-1; D is perhaps TRBD1 (6 bases). CDR1 is SEHNR, CDR2 FQNEAQ, per germline (reference sequence). The CDR3 consists of 13 residues. The V gene lost 2 bases and the J gene lost 7 bases, with 11 bases spanning the gap. CDR3 loop: CASSLSGTNEAFF. CDR3 nucleotide sequence: TGTGCCAGCAGCTTATCCGGGACAAATGAAGCTTTCTTT.

The rearrangement joins TRBV18 to TRBJ1-4, with D perhaps TRBD1 (5 bases). Germline assignment: CDR1 KGHSH and CDR2 LQKENI. Trimming removed 3 bases from V and 2 bases from J, with 7 bases in between. This CDR3 is 14 amino acids long. In DNA form, the CDR3 reads TGTGCCAGCTCACCGGGGCAGACTAATGAAAAACTGTTTTTT. Protein sequence: CASSPGQTNEKLFF.

The rearrangement links TRBV5-8 to TRBJ1-5; D possibly corresponds to TRBD1 (5 bases). The CDR3 runs to 15 residues. Germline V gene lookup returns CDR1 SGHTS and CDR2 YDEGEE. Deletions cut 0 bases from V and 6 bases from J, with 13 bases between. CDR3: CASSLAGRVSQPQHF. The CDR3 DNA reads as TGTGCCAGCAGCTTGGCAGGCAGGGTCAGTCAGCCCCAGCATTTT.

V usage is TRBV5-8 and J usage is TRBJ1-5; a possible D gene is TRBD1 (5 bases). V shed 3 bases and J shed 12 bases, with 16 bases lying between them. The CDR3 has 13 residues. Germline assignment: CDR1 SGHTS and CDR2 YDEGEE. In DNA form, the CDR3 reads TGTGCCAGCAGCTCGGGATACCGGGACGGCCAGCATTTT. Translation: CASSSGYRDGQHF.

The genes are TRBV19 and TRBJ2-3, with 10 bases that match TRBD2. CDR1 LNHDA and CDR2 SQIVND come from the germline V gene (reference sequence). This CDR3 region has 16 residues. J lost 3 bases, V lost 4 bases, and 7 bases had no gene match. The CDR3 coding sequence is TGTGCCAGTAGTAGAGCTGGAGCGGGGGGGACAGATACGCAGTATTTT. Protein product: CASSRAGAGGTDTQYF.

This clone was observed a single time. This chain links TRBV5-1 with TRBJ1-4; a possible D gene is TRBD1 (5 bases). This CDR3 spans 15 amino acids. Germline CDR1 and CDR2: SGHRS and YFSETQ. Trimming left V 0 bases short and J 0 bases short, with 6 bases between. The CDR3, as DNA: TGCGCCAGCAGCTTGGGGGGGGCAACTAATGAAAAACTGTTTTTT. Translated: CASSLGGATNEKLFF.

V usage is TRBV29-1 and J usage is TRBJ2-7; D ambiguous. Trimming pared 5 bases from V and 7 bases from J, leaving 18 bases between. Germline V CDR1 and CDR2: SQVTM, ANQGSEA. The CDR3 has 13 amino acids. CDR3 in amino acids: CSVREAGLGEQYF. DNA for the CDR3: TGCAGCGTTCGCGAGGCCGGCCTCGGGGAGCAGTACTTC.

This chain uses TRBV7-9 with TRBJ1-4; D ambiguous. Germline CDR1 SEHNR, CDR2 FQNEAQ (reference sequence). This CDR3 contains 14 residues. V was trimmed by 4 bases and J by 7 bases, leaving 13 bases between them. CDR3 residues: CASSSGVVGEKLFF. The CDR3 DNA sequence: TGTGCCAGCAGCTCTGGGGTGGTGGGTGAAAAACTGTTTTTT.

The genes are TRBV4-1 and TRBJ1-1; no definite D call. The CDR3 is made up of 12 amino acids. Per germline, CDR1 MGHRA and CDR2 YSYEKL. Between the trimmed V and J ends, which lost 3 bases and 6 bases, there was a span of 8 bases. The CDR3 DNA is TGCGCCAGCAGCCAGGGTTACGCTGAAGCTTTCTTT. It is translated as CASSQGYAEAFF.